The source of this TCR beta chain is a study of shared clonotypes between healthy human individuals. Study-wide findings and caveats: A generally larger estimated richness was seen in naive subsets than in memory subsets. Donor scarcity curtailed the genetic and exposure-history diversity represented herein.

V was clipped by 3 bases and J by 4 bases, with 28 bases between them. The germline V gene encodes CDR1 SGHRS and CDR2 YFSETQ. The CDR3 consists of 19 residues. For this clone: Its antigen is unknown.

Donors had no recently reported acute infections or vaccinations and were HIV-negative. Original methodology: Junction-only sequences without quality scores came from ImmunoSEQ, so filtering differed. Assay used: immunoSEQ multiplex PCR; TCRdb lists only in-frame clones, some missing. The DNA gave D and trimming, while V, J and clone size come from that table. The sample yields roughly 500,000 clones, about 96% seen once. The receptor comes from a woman in her 30s in good health. This sequence joins TRBV5-1 and TRBJ1-1; D remains ambiguous. The sequenced sample consisted of naive CD4+ T cells sorted from blood. Subset described: CD45RA+ positively selected. The CDR3 region has the DNA TGCGCCAGCAGCTCAGGACGAGCCCCACCCCTAGAATCGGGCACTGAAGCTTTCTTT. Translation: CASSSGRAPPLESGTEAFF. The variable domain in full, completed from reference TRBV5-1 and TRBJ1-1, reads KAGVTQTPRYLIKTRGQQVTLSCSPISGHRSVSWYQQTPGQGLQFLFEYFSETQRNKGNFPGRFSGRQFSNSRSEMNVSTLELGDSALYLCASSSGRAPPLESGTEAFFGQGTRLTVV.